The entry below gives a single T cell receptor (beta chain) sequence along with its context. No antigen is known for it. These data belong to a study of cytomegalovirus exposure and HLA in healthy donors. Study conclusions and caveats: TCR beta sequences reportedly predicted most subjects' HLA-A and HLA-B alleles accurately. Later analysis showed TCR association rates varying by HLA locus, highest for DRB1 and lowest for HLA-C.

The CDR3 is 14 residues long. The ends were cut back, 6 bases at V and 10 bases at J, with 21 bases in the middle. Germline CDR1 is LNHDA and CDR2 is SQIVND (reference sequence). The PCR contained 60 Vbeta and 13 Jbeta primers. Sequenced by immunoSEQ multiplex PCR; TCRdb stores in-frame clones only, minus some. The sample contains approximately 140,000 clones, 70% to 80% of which appear only once. The material sequenced was PBMCs. The chain employs TRBV19 and TRBJ1-1, with TRBD1 as a possible D gene (5 bases). This sequence originates from a human donor in good health. This CDR3 reads CASRGRGLDFGAFF. The CDR3 DNA reads TGTGCCAGTAGGGGTCGGGGACTCGATTTTGGAGCTTTCTTT. Full variable domain (remainder filled in from reference TRBV19 and TRBJ1-1): DGGITQSPKYLFRKEGQNVTLSCEQNLNHDAMYWYRQDPGQGLRLIYYSQIVNDFQKGDIAEGYSVSREKKESFPLTVTSAQKNPTAFYLCASRGRGLDFGAFFGQGTRLTVV.